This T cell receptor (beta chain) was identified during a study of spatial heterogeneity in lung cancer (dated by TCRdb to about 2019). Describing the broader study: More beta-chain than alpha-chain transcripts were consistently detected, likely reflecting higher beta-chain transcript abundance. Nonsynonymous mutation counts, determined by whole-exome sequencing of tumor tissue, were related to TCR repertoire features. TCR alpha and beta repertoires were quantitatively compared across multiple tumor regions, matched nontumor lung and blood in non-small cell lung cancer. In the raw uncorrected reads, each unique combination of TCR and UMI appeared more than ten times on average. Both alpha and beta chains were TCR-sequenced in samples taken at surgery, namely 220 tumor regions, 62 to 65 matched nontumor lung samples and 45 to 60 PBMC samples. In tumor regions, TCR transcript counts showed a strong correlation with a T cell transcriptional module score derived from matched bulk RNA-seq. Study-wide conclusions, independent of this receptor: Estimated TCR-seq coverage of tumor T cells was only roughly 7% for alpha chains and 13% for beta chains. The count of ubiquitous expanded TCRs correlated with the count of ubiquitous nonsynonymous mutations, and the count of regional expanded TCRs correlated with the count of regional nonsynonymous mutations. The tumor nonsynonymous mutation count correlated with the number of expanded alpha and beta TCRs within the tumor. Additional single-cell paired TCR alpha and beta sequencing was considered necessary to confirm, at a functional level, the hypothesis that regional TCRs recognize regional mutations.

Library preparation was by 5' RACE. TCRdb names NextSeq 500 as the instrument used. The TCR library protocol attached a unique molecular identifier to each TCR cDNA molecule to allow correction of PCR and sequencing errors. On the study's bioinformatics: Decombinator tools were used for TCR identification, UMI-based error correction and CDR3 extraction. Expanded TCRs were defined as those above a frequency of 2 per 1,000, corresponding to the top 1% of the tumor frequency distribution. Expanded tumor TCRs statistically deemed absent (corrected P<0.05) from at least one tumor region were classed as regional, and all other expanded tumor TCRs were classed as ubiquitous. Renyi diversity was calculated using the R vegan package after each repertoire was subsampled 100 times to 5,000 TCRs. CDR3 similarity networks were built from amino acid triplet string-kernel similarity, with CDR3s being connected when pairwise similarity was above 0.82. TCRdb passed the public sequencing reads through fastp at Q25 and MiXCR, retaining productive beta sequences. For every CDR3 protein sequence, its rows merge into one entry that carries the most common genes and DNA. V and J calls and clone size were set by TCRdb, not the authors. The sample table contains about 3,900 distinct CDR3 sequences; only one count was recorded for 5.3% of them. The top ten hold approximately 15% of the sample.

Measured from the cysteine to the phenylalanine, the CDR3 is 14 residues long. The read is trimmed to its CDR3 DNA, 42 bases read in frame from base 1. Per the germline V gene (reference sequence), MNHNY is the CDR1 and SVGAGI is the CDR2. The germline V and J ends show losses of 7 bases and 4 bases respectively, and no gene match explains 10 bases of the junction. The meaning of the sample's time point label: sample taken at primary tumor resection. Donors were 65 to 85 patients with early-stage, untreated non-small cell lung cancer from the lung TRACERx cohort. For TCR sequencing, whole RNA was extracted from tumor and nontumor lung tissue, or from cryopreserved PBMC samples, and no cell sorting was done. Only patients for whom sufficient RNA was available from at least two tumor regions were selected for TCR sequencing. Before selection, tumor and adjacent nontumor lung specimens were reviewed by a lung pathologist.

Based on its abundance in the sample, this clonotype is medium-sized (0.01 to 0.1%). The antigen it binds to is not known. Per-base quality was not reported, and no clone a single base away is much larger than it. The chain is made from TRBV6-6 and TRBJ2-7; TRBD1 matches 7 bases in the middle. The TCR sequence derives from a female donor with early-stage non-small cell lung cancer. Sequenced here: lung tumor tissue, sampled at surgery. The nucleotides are TGTGCCAGCACCCTACAGGGGTCAGCTTACGAGCAGTACTTC. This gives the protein CASTLQGSAYEQYF.